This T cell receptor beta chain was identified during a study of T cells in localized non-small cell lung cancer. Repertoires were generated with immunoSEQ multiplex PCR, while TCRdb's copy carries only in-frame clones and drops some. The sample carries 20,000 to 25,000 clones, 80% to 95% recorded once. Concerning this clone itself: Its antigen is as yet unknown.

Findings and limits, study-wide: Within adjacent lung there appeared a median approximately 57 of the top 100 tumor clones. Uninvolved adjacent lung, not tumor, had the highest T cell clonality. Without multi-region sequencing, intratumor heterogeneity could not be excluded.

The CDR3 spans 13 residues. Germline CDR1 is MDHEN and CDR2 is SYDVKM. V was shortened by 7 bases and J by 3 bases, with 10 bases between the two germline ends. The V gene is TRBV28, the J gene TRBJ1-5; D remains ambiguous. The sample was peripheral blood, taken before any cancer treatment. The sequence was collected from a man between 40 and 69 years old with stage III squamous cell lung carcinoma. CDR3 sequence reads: CASIRGINQPQHF. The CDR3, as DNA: TGTGCCAGCATCCGAGGGATCAATCAGCCCCAGCATTTT.